The 16 T cell receptor beta chains reported below all come from one sample, sequenced in a study of response to subunit inactivated influenza vaccine. From the RT-PCR reads, TCRdb called clonotypes with MiXCR, one entry per CDR3 protein. The sample gives around 790,000 distinct CDR3 sequences, 21% of which show up once; roughly 10% is in the top ten. Material: PBMCs from blood, obtained 5 to 6 days after vaccination. Source of these receptors: a man aged 45-65 years who received an inactivated influenza vaccine.

This clonotype was counted many times. The chain carries TRBV5-5 and TRBJ1-4, with unresolved D. Trimming left V 4 bases short and J 10 bases short, with 17 bases between. CDR1 and CDR2 (germline): SGHKS, YYEKEE (reference sequence). This CDR3 is built from 14 residues. Here the CDR3 DNA reads TGTGCCAGCAGCGCCGACTGGATAGGCGGAAAACTGTTTTTT. Encoded protein: CASSADWIGGKLFF.

The chain links TRBV11-2 to TRBJ2-5, with 12 bases fitting TRBD2. J lost 5 bases, V lost 3 bases, and 10 bases had no gene match. Germline CDR1 is SGHAT and CDR2 is FQNNGV. The CDR3 spans 17 residues. CDR3 nucleotides: TGTGCCAGCAGCTTGGGTAGGACTAGCGGGGTTTTGGAGACCCAGTACTTC. Its translation: CASSLGRTSGVLETQYF.

The chain couples TRBV10-1 to TRBJ1-2; TRBD1 aligns across 7 bases. Germline lookup yields CDR1 WNHNN and CDR2 SYGVQD (reference sequence). The V and J ends lost 0 bases and 3 bases, in that order; junction bases with no gene match: 7. This CDR3 has 16 amino acids. In DNA form, the CDR3 reads TGCGCCAGCAGTGAGTCGCGACAGGGAGGGGACTATGGCTACACCTTC. It translates to CASSESRQGGDYGYTF.

The chain joins TRBV28 to TRBJ2-7; 7 nucleotides match TRBD1. Trimming at V came to 8 bases and at J to 8 bases, leaving 9 bases not matched to a gene. CDR3 length: 12 residues. Per the germline V gene, CDR1 is MDHEN and CDR2 is SYDVKM. This CDR3 is CASHGTELKQYF. DNA of the CDR3: TGTGCCAGCCACGGGACAGAGTTGAAGCAGTACTTC.

Notes on this clonotype: A much bigger clone sits one base away, suggesting this may be a read error. The chain uses TRBV20-1 and TRBJ2-7; TRBD2 agrees at 9 bases. In germline, CDR1 is DFQATT, CDR2 SNEGSKA (reference sequence). CDR3 length equals 14 residues. The CDR3 protein is CSASSAGGFYEQNF. CDR3 DNA sequence: TGCAGTGCTAGCTCAGCGGGGGGTTTTTACGAGCAGAACTTC.

This clonotype was counted a few times. The rearrangement uses TRBV6-1 and TRBJ1-5; unclear D gene. V was pared by 2 bases and J by 2 bases, with 4 bases between. The length of the CDR3 is 13 residues. CDR1 MNHNS and CDR2 SASEGT come from the germline V gene. The CDR3, as DNA: TGTGCCAGCAGTGAAATCGGCAATCAGCCCCAGCATTTT. Its translation is CASSEIGNQPQHF.

This clonotype was picked up a small number of times. This sequence joins TRBV4-2 and TRBJ2-2; TRBD1 matches at 11 bases. The V segment lost 6 bases and the J segment 1 base; nucleotides outside the gene matches: 7. The CDR3 length is 17 residues. Germline assignment: CDR1 LGHNA and CDR2 YNFKEQ. The CDR3 region has the DNA TGTGCCAGCAGAGCATGGACAGGGGGCTTGAACACCGGGGAGCTGTTTTTT. As protein: CASRAWTGGLNTGELFF.

The chain employs TRBV5-1 and TRBJ2-5; D uncertain. Germline V lookup: CDR1 SGHRS, CDR2 YFSETQ. Trimming removed 0 bases at V and 5 bases at J, with 8 bases between. This CDR3 region has 13 residues. CDR3 nucleotide sequence: TGCGCCAGCAGCTTGGCGCCTTCGGAGACCCAGTACTTC. Encoded protein: CASSLAPSETQYF.

There are a few counts of this clonotype. The J gene is TRBJ2-1, the V gene TRBV6-1, with TRBD2 identical over 12 bases. This CDR3 spans 15 amino acids. The germline V gene has CDR1 MNHNS and CDR2 SASEGT. Unmatched junction bases numbered 4, after V lost 2 bases and J lost 8 bases. The CDR3 bases are TGTGCCAGCAGTGAACTAGCGGGAGGGACGGATGAGCAGTTCTTC. Amino acid sequence: CASSELAGGTDEQFF.

V and J are TRBV12-3 or TRBV12-4 and TRBJ2-6, with 8 bases lining up with TRBD1. V lost 5 bases to trimming and J lost 4 bases; unmatched junction nucleotides: 13. The CDR3 runs to 18 residues. CDR3 nucleotides: TGTGCCAGCAGTCCAACTTCAGGGGGCATGAAAGGGGCCAACGTCCTGACTTTC. Protein sequence: CASSPTSGGMKGANVLTF.

This clonotype appeared once. The chain has TRBV7-9 and TRBJ2-2; TRBD2 aligns across 7 bases. The length of the CDR3 is 17 residues. V trimming: 6 bases; J trimming: 0 bases; junction bases outside the gene matches: 10. In germline, CDR1 is SEHNR, CDR2 FQNEAQ (reference sequence). DNA for the CDR3: TGTGCCAGCAGACCCGGACTAGTTAGCTCGAACACCGGGGAGCTGTTTTTT. Protein sequence: CASRPGLVSSNTGELFF. The full variable domain, rest sourced from reference TRBV7-9 and TRBJ2-2, is DTGVSQNPRHKITKRGQNVTFRCDPISEHNRLYWYRQTLGQGPEFLTYFQNEAQLEKSRLLSDRFSAERPKGSFSTLEIQRTEQGDSAMYLCASRPGLVSSNTGELFFGEGSRLTVL.

This clonotype was detected only a few times. The chain has TRBV7-9 and TRBJ2-2; D gene unclear. Germline V gives CDR1 SEHNR, CDR2 FQNEAQ (reference sequence). This CDR3 region has 16 residues. Trimming removed 4 bases from V and 3 bases from J, with 15 bases in between. CDR3 bases: TGTGCCAGCAGCTCCCCTCTAAGGACGGACACCGGGGAGCTGTTTTTT. Its translation: CASSSPLRTDTGELFF. Full variable domain (remainder filled in from reference TRBV7-9 and TRBJ2-2): DTGVSQNPRHKITKRGQNVTFRCDPISEHNRLYWYRQTLGQGPEFLTYFQNEAQLEKSRLLSDRFSAERPKGSFSTLEIQRTEQGDSAMYLCASSSPLRTDTGELFFGEGSRLTVL.

This clonotype was recorded a few times. V usage is TRBV12-3 or TRBV12-4 and J usage is TRBJ2-3; TRBD1 matches 7 bases. The V gene end was trimmed by 2 bases and the J gene end by 3 bases; junction bases not matched to a gene: 5. The CDR3 is made up of 15 amino acids. This CDR3 is CASSLRGGVTDTQYF. DNA of the CDR3: TGTGCCAGCAGTTTAAGAGGGGGCGTTACAGATACGCAGTATTTT.

This clonotype appeared a few times. The chain combines TRBV20-1 with TRBJ1-5; D is unclear. V lost 3 bases to trimming and J lost 4 bases, with 10 bases between them. The CDR3 extends over 13 amino acids. Germline CDR1 is DFQATT and CDR2 is SNEGSKA (reference sequence). The CDR3 loop is CSARWAANQPQHF. The CDR3 region has the DNA TGCAGTGCTAGGTGGGCAGCAAATCAGCCCCAGCATTTT.

J is TRBJ2-5 and V is TRBV11-1, with TRBD1 identical over 9 bases. Unmatched junction bases numbered 19, after V lost 8 bases and J lost 3 bases. Looked up from germline, CDR1 is SGHAT and CDR2 is FQDESV (reference sequence). The CDR3 sequence is 18 residues long. The CDR3 bases are TGTGCCAGCCGCCGCATGACTTCCGGGACAGGGACCAAAGAGACCCAGTACTTC. This codes for CASRRMTSGTGTKETQYF.

This rearrangement joins TRBV28 to TRBJ2-1; tentative D call: TRBD2 (5 bases). Trimming took off 6 bases at V and 0 bases at J, with 9 bases between the two ends. Per germline, CDR1 MDHEN and CDR2 SYDVKM. CDR3 length equals 14 residues. CDR3 nucleotides: TGTGCCAGCAGACCTAGCAACTCCTACAATGAGCAGTTCTTC. This translates into CASRPSNSYNEQFF.